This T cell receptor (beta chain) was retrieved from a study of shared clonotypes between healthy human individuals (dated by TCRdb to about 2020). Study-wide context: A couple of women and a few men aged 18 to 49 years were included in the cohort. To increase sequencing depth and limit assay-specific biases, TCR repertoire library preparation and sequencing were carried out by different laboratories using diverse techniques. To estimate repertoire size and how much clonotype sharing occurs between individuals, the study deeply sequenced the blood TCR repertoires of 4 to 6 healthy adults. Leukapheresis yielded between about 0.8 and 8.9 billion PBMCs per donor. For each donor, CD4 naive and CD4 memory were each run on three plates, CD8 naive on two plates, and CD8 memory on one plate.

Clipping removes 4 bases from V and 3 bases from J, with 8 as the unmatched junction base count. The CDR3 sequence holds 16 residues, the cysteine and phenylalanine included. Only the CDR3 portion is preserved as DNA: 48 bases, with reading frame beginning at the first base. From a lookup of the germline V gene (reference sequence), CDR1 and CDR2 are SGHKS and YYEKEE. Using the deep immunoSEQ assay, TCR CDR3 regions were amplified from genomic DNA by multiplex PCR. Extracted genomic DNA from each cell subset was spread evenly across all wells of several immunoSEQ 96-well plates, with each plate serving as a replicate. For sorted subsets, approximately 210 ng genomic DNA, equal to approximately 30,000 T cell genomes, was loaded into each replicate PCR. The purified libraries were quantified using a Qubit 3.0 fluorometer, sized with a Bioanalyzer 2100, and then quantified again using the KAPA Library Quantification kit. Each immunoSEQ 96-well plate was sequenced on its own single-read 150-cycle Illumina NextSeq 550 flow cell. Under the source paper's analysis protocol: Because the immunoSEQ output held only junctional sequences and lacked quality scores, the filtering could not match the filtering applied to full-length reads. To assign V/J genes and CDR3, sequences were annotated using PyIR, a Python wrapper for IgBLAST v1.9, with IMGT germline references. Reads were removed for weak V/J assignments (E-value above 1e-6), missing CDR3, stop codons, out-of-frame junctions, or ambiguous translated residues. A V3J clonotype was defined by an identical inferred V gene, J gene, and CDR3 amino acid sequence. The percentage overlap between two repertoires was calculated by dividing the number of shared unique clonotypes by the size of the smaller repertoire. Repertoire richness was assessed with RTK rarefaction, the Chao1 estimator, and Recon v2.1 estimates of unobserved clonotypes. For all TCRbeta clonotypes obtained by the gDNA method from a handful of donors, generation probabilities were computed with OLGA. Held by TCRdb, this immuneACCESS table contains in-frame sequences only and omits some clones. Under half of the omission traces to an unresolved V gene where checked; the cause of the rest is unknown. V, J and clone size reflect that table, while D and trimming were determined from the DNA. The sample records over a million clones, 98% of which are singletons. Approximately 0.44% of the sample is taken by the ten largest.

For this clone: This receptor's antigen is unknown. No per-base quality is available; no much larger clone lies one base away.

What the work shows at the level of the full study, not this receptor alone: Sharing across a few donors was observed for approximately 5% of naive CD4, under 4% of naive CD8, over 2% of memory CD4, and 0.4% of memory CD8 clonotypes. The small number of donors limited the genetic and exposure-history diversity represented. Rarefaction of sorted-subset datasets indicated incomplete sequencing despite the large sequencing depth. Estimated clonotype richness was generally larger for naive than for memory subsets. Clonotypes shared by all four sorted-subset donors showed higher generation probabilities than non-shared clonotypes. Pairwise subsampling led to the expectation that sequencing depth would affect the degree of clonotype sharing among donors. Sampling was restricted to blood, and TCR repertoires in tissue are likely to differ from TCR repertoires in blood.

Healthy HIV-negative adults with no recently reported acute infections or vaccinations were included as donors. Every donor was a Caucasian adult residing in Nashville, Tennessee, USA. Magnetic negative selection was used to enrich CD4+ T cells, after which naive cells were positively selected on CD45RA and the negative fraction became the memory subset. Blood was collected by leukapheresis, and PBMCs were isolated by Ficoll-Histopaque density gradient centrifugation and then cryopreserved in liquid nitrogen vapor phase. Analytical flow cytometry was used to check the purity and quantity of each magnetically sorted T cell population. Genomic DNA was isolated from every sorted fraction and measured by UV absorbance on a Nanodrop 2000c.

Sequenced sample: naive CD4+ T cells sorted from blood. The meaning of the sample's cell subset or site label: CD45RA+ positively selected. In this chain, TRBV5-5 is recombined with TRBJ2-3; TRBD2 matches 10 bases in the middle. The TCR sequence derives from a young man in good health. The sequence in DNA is TGTGCCAGCAGCCAATCAGCGGGAGGGAGAACAGATACGCAGTATTTT. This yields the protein CASSQSAGGRTDTQYF.